Listed below are T cell receptor beta chains from one sample, sequenced in a study of CD8 T cells in Susac syndrome. TCRdb redid the calling of the immunoSEQ multiplex PCR reads with MiXCR, one entry per CDR3 protein. Here the sample spans about 430,000 distinct CDR3 sequences, approximately 89% being singletons. The sequenced material came from CD8+ T cells from PBMCs. The source of these receptors is a human donor with multiple sclerosis. CDR3s include the opening cysteine and the closing phenylalanine or tryptophan. A D gene is named only where the DNA matches it firmly. Size tells how often a clone was seen (once, few, many) or the class of an expanded clone, and some rows leave it out.

NA,TRBV4-1,NA,TRBJ1-1,TGCGCCAGCAGCCAATACTTCTCGGGGAACACTGAAGCTTTCTTT,CASSQYFSGNTEAFF
NA,TRBV4-1,NA,TRBJ1-5,TGCGCCAGCAGCCAAGATCCCAATCCCCCCAGCAATCAGCCCCAGCATTTT,CASSQDPNPPSNQPQHF
NA,TRBV5-6,NA,TRBJ2-5,TGTGCCAGCAGCGTTGTGGGGGGAGAGACCCAGTACTTC,CASSVVGGETQYF
NA,TRBV4-1,TRBD1,TRBJ2-1,TGCGCCAGCAGCCAAGTCGGGACAGGCGAGCAGTTCTTC,CASSQVGTGEQFF
NA,TRBV11-2,NA,TRBJ1-6,TGTGCCAGCAGCTTAGGTGGTCATAATTCACCCCTCCACTTT,CASSLGGHNSPLHF
once,TRBV29-1,NA,TRBJ2-1,TGCAGCGTTGGTTTCGGGGATTTAACTATATACAATGAGCAGTTCTTC,CSVGFGDLTIYNEQFF
NA,TRBV7-9,NA,TRBJ2-7,TGTGCCAGCAGCCCTTGGAGCTCCTACGAGCAGTACTTC,CASSPWSSYEQYF
NA,TRBV19,TRBD1,TRBJ1-5,TGTGCCAGTAGTATTTGGGGGGACAGGGTGAATCAGCCCCAGCATTTT,CASSIWGDRVNQPQHF
NA,TRBV25-1,NA,TRBJ2-1,TGTGCCAGCAGTGTTACCGGGGGGCAGTTCTTC,CASSVTGGQFF
NA,TRBV7-8,TRBD2,TRBJ2-7,TGTGCCAGCAGCTTACCTACCGACGCCGGGACTAGCCCATACGAGCAGTACTTC,CASSLPTDAGTSPYEQYF
once,TRBV6-2/TRBV6-3,NA,TRBJ1-4,TGTGCCAGCAGTTACTCTCCCGACAGGCCGAATGAAAAACTGTTTTTT,CASSYSPDRPNEKLFF